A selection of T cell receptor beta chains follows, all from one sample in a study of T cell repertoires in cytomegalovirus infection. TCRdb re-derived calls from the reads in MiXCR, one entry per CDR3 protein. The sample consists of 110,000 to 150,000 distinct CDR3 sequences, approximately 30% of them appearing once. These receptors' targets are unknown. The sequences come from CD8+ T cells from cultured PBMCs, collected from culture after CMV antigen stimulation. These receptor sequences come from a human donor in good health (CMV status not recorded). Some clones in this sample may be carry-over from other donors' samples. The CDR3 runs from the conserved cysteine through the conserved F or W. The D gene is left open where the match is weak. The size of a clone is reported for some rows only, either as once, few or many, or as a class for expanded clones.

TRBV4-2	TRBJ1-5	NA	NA	CASSQDRQPRAPQHF	TGTGCCAGCAGCCAAGATCGACAGCCCAGGGCGCCCCAGCATTTT
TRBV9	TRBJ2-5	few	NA	CASSVGRVPETQYF	TGTGCCAGCAGCGTAGGTCGGGTCCCAGAGACCCAGTACTTC
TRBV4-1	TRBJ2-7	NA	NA	CASSLGPASSYEQYF	TGCGCCAGCAGCCTGGGACCTGCGAGCTCCTACGAGCAGTACTTC
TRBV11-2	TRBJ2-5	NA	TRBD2	CASSLTAGDQETQYF	TGTGCCAGCAGCTTAACGGCGGGAGATCAAGAGACCCAGTACTTC
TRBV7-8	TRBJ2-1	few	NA	CASGEGGASSYNEQFF	TGTGCCAGCGGAGAAGGGGGGGCTAGCTCCTACAATGAGCAGTTCTTC
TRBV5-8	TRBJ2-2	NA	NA	CASSLIGGELFF	TGTGCCAGCAGCTTGATCGGCGGGGAGCTGTTTTTT
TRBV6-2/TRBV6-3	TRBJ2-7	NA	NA	CASSYNVYEQYF	TGTGCCAGCAGTTACAACGTATACGAGCAGTACTTC
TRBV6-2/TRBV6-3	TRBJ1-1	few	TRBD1	CASSYSMQGADTEAFF	TGTGCCAGCAGTTACTCGATGCAGGGGGCTGACACTGAAGCTTTCTTT
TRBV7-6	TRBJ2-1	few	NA	CASSLEPGGLVDEQFF	TGTGCCAGCAGCCTAGAGCCGGGGGGCCTAGTGGATGAGCAGTTCTTC
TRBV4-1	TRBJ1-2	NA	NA	CASSTQQANYGYTF	TGCGCCAGCAGCACACAACAGGCAAACTATGGCTACACCTTC
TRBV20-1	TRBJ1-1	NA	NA	CSASDSLNTEAFF	TGCAGTGCTTCGGACAGTCTGAACACTGAAGCTTTCTTT
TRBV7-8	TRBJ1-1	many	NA	CASRLDSGYGQNTEAFF	TGTGCCAGCAGGTTAGATTCGGGGTATGGGCAGAACACTGAAGCTTTCTTT
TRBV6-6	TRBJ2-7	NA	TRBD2	CASSYSGGSYEQYF	TGTGCCAGCAGTTACTCCGGGGGGTCCTACGAGCAGTACTTC
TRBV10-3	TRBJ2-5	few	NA	CAISEGGRETQYF	TGTGCCATCAGTGAGGGGGGGCGGGAGACCCAGTACTTC
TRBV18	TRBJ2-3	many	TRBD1	CASSPGTGGRFPVTQYF	TGTGCCAGCTCACCCGGGACAGGGGGCCGCTTCCCCGTTACGCAGTATTTT
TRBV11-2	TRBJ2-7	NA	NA	CASSPKPISSEQYF	TGTGCCAGCAGCCCAAAGCCCATATCTAGCGAGCAGTACTTC
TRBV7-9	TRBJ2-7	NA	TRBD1	CASSSEIGTGSYEQYF	TGTGCCAGCAGCTCCGAGATAGGGACAGGCTCCTACGAGCAGTACTTC
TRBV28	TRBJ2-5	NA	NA	CASSPARKTKETQYF	TGTGCCAGCAGTCCCGCGCGGAAAACTAAAGAGACCCAGTACTTC
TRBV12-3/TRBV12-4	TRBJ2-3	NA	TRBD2	CASSLARLASDTQYF	TGTGCCAGCAGTTTAGCGCGACTAGCCTCAGATACGCAGTATTTT
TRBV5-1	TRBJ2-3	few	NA	CASSLSEPGWLDTQYF	TGCGCCAGCAGCTTAAGCGAACCGGGGTGGCTTGATACGCAGTATTTT
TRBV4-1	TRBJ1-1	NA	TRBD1	CASSQGVTEAFF	TGCGCCAGCTCGCAGGGGGTCACTGAAGCTTTCTTT
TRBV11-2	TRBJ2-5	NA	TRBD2	CASSLGIAGTETQYF	TGTGCCAGCAGCTTAGGCATAGCGGGGACAGAGACCCAGTACTTC
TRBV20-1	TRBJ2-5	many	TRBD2	CSARSGRGETQYF	TGCAGTGCTAGATCCGGGCGGGGGGAGACCCAGTACTTC
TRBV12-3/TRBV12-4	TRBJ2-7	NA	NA	CASSSSPYEQYF	TGTGCCAGCAGTTCCTCCCCCTACGAGCAGTACTTC
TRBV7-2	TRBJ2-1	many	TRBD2	CASSRGSGGHYNEQFF	TGTGCCAGCAGCCGCGGGAGCGGGGGGCACTACAATGAGCAGTTCTTC
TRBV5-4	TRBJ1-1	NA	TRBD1	CASSPEGQENTEAFF	TGTGCCAGCAGCCCAGAGGGACAGGAGAACACTGAAGCTTTCTTT
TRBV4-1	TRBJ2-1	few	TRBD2	CASSQDKSGGHNNEQFF	TGCGCCAGCAGCCAAGATAAGAGCGGGGGTCACAACAATGAGCAGTTCTTC
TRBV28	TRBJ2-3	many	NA	CASSPYRFGTDTQYF	TGTGCCAGCAGTCCCTACAGGTTTGGAACAGATACGCAGTATTTT
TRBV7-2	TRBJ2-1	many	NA	CASSLSRPQTSSYNEQFF	TGTGCCAGCAGCTTAAGCCGTCCACAGACTTCCTCCTACAATGAGCAGTTCTTC
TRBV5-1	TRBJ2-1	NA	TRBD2	CASSLLGGSWNEQFF	TGCGCCAGCAGCTTGTTGGGGGGGTCGTGGAATGAGCAGTTCTTC
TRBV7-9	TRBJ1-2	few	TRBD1	CASSRQGQGYGYTF	TGTGCCAGCAGCAGACAGGGCCAGGGCTATGGCTACACCTTC
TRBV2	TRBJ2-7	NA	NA	CASSNPSGGGANEQYF	TGTGCCAGCAGTAACCCATCAGGGGGAGGGGCCAACGAGCAGTACTTC
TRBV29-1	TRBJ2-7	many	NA	CSVEKGIGYEQYF	TGCAGCGTTGAAAAGGGGATAGGGTACGAGCAGTACTTC
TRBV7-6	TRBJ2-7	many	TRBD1	CASSPQGVHEQYF	TGTGCCAGCAGCCCCCAGGGGGTCCACGAGCAGTACTTC
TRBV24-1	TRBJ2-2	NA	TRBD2	CATSPSGLAGGWNTGELFF	TGTGCCACCAGCCCATCGGGGCTAGCGGGGGGATGGAACACCGGGGAGCTGTTTTTT
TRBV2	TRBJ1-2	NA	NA	CASSTANYGYTF	TGTGCCAGCAGTACAGCTAACTATGGCTACACCTTC